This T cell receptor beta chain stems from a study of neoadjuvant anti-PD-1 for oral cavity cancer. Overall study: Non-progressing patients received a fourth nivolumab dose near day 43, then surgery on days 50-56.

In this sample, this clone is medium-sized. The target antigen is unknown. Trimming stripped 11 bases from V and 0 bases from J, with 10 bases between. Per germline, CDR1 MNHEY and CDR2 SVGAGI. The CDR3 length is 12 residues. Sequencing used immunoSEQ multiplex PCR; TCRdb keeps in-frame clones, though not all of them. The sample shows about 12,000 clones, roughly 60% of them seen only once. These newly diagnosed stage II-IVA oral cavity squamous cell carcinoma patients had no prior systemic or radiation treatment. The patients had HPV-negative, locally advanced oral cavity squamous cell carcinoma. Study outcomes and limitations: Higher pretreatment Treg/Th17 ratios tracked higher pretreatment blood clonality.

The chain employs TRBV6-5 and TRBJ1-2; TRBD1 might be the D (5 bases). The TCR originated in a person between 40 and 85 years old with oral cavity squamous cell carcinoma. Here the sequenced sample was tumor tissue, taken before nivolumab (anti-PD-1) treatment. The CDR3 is CAVGGANYGYTF. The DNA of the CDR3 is TGTGCCGTTGGGGGAGCTAACTATGGCTACACCTTC.